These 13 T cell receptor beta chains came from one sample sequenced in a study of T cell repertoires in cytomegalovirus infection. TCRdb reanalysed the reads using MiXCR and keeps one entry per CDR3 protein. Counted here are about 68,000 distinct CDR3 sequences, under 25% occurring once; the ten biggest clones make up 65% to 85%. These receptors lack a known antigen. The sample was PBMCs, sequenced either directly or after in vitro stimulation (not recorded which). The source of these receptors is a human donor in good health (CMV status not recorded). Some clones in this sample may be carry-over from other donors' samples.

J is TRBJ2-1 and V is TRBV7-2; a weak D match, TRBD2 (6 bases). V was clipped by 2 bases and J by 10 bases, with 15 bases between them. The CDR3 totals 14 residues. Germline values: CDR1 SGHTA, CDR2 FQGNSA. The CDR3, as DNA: TGTGCCAGCAGCTTAAGCGGGCCGAATAGGGAGCAGTTCTTC. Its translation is CASSLSGPNREQFF.

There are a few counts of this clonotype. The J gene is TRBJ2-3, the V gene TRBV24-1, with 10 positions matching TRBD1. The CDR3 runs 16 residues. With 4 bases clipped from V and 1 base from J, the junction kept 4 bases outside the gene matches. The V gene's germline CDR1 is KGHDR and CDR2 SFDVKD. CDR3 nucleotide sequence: TGTGCCACCAGTGACCCCGGGACAGGGGGCACAGATACGCAGTATTTT. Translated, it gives CATSDPGTGGTDTQYF.

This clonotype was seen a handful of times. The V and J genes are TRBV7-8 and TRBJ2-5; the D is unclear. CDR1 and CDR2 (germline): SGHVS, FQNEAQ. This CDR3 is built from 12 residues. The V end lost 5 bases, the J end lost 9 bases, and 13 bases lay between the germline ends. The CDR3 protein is CASSAALEAQYF. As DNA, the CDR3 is TGTGCCAGCAGCGCAGCCCTTGAGGCCCAGTACTTC.

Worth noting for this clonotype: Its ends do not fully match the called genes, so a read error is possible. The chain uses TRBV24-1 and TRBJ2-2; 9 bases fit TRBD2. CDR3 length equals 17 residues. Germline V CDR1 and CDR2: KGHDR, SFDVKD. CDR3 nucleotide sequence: TGTGCCACCTCGGGAGTAGCGGGAGCTTCGGGCACCGGGGGGCTGTTTTTT. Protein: CATSGVAGASGTGGLFF.

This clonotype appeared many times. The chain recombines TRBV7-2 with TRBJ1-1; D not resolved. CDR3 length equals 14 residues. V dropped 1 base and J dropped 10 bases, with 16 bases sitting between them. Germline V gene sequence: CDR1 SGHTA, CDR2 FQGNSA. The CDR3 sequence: CASSLDVTYRAAFF. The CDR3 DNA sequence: TGTGCCAGCAGCTTAGATGTGACATACCGGGCAGCTTTCTTT.

Here the CDR3 DNA reads TGTGCCAGCAGCTTGGAGGCATCGGGTCCTATGCCCTACACCTTC. This encodes CASSLEASGPMPYTF. The chain links TRBV7-2 to TRBJ1-2; D is ambiguous. Per germline, CDR1 SGHTA and CDR2 FQGNSA. This CDR3 region has 15 residues. The ends were cut back, 3 bases at V and 10 bases at J, with 21 bases in the middle.

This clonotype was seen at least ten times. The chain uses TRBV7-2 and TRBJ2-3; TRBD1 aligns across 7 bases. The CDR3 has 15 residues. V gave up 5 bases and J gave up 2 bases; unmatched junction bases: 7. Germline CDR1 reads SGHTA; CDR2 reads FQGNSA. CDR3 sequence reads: CASSTDRLTTDTQYF. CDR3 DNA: TGTGCCAGCAGCACGGACAGGCTGACCACAGATACGCAGTATTTT.

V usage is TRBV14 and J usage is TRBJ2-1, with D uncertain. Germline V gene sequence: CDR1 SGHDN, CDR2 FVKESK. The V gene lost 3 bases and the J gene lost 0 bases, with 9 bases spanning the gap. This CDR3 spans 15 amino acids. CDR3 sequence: CASSHIRSSYNEQFF. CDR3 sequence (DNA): TGTGCCAGCAGCCATATCCGAAGCTCCTACAATGAGCAGTTCTTC.

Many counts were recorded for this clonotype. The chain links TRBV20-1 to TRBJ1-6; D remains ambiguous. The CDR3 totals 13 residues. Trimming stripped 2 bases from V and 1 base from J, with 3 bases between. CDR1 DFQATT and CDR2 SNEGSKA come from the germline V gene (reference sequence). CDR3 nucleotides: TGCAGTGCTAGAAGTTCCTATAATTCACCCCTCCACTTT. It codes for CSARSSYNSPLHF.

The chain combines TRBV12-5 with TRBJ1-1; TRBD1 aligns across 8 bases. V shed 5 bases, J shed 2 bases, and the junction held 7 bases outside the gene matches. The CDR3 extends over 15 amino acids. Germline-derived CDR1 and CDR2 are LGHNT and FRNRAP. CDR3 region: CASGMRTGLNTEAFF. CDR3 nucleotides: TGTGCTAGTGGTATGCGGACAGGGCTTAACACTGAAGCTTTCTTT.

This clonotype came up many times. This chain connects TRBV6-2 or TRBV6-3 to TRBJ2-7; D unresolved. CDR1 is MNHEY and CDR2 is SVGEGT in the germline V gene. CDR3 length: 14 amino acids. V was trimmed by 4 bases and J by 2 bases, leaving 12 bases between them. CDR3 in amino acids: CASSFGRRAYEQYF. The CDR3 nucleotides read TGTGCCAGCAGTTTCGGTCGCCGTGCCTACGAGCAGTACTTC.

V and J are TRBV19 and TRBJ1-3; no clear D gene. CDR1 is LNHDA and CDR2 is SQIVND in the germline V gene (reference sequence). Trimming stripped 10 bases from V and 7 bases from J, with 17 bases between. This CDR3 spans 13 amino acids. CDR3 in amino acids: CATSSGERNTIYF. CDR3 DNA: TGTGCCACCTCTTCAGGCGAACGGAACACCATATATTTT.

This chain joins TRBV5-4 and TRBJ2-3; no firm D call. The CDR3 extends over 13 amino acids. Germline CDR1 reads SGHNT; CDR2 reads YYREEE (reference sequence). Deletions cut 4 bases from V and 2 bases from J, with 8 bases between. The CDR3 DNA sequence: TGTGCCAGCAGCAACCGGGTCACAGATACGCAGTATTTT. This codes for CASSNRVTDTQYF.